A single sample is the source of the 14 T cell receptor beta chains below, sequenced in a study of blood T cell repertoires in COVID-19. The repertoire was sequenced with immunoSEQ multiplex PCR; TCRdb's copy has only in-frame clones and lacks some. The table includes 350,000 to 550,000 clones, around 89% detected once. Sequencing was performed on peripheral blood. Receptor source: a woman aged 25 to 45 with acute or convalescent COVID-19.

This clone was observed a few times. The chain has TRBV7-6 and TRBJ2-7, with 10 nucleotides matching TRBD2. Per germline, CDR1 SGHVS and CDR2 FNYEAQ. J lost 9 bases, V lost 5 bases, and 7 bases had no gene match. The CDR3 totals 13 residues. The CDR3 DNA sequence: TGTGCCAGCAGCCTTAGCGGGGGGATAGTGCAGTACTTC. It codes for CASSLSGGIVQYF.

This clone was observed once. The chain links TRBV27 to TRBJ2-7; tentatively, D is TRBD2 (7 bases). This CDR3 is built from 15 residues. V was shortened by 2 bases and J by 2 bases, with 13 bases between the two germline ends. CDR1 and CDR2 from the germline V gene are MNHEY and SMNVEV (reference sequence). CDR3 in amino acids: CASSLRGGPPYEQYF. CDR3 nucleotides: TGTGCCAGCAGTTTAAGGGGGGGGCCCCCCTACGAGCAGTACTTC.

Here the CDR3 reads CASSLTGLGGLSETQYF. CDR3 sequence (DNA): TGTGCCAGCAGCTTAACCGGCTTGGGAGGGTTGAGTGAGACCCAGTACTTC. The gene calls are TRBV7-3 and TRBJ2-5; 7 bases match TRBD2. Trimming cost V 0 bases and J 5 bases; bases outside gene matches: 12. Germline CDR1 and CDR2: SGHTA and FQGTGA. This CDR3 has 17 amino acids.

The rearrangement joins TRBV2 to TRBJ2-5; D might be TRBD2 (5 bases). In germline, CDR1 is SNHLY, CDR2 FYNNEI. The CDR3 is 14 amino acids. V was clipped by 6 bases and J by 0 bases, with 11 bases between them. This CDR3 is CASRPAGHQETQYF. Written as DNA, the CDR3 is TGTGCCAGCAGGCCGGCGGGCCACCAAGAGACCCAGTACTTC. The variable domain in full, with the rest retrieved from reference TRBV2 and TRBJ2-5, is EPEVTQTPSHQVTQMGQEVILRCVPISNHLYFYWYRQILGQKVEFLVSFYNNEISEKSEIFDDQFSVERPDGSNFTLKIRSTKLEDSAMYFCASRPAGHQETQYFGPGTRLLVL.

About this clone itself: At the DNA level, this CDR3 is encoded by other sequences in the same sample as well. V usage is TRBV5-1 and J usage is TRBJ2-7; D unclear. This CDR3 is 13 amino acids long. Trimming took off 0 bases at V and 4 bases at J, with 8 bases between the two ends. The germline V gene encodes CDR1 SGHRS and CDR2 YFSETQ. Written as DNA, the CDR3 is TGCGCCAGCAGCTTGGGGGCCGTTTACGAGCAGTACTTC. Translation: CASSLGAVYEQYF.

This rearrangement joins TRBV14 to TRBJ2-2; 8 nucleotides align to TRBD2. With V trimmed by 4 bases and J by 3 bases, 10 bases remained unmatched. This CDR3 region has 17 residues. The germline CDR1 and CDR2 sequences are SGHDN and FVKESK. The CDR3 here is CASSRVTGGYYTGELFF. For the CDR3, the DNA is TGTGCCAGCAGCCGCGTAACGGGGGGGTACTACACCGGGGAGCTGTTTTTT.

The gene calls are TRBV5-8 and TRBJ1-1, with a tentative D call TRBD1 (6 bases). V lost 0 bases to trimming and J lost 4 bases, with 16 bases between them. This CDR3 is built from 16 residues. Germline V lookup: CDR1 SGHTS, CDR2 YDEGEE. For the CDR3, the DNA is TGTGCCAGCAGCTTGGATGGGCGGGGGCGGAGCACTGAAGCTTTCTTT. Translating gives CASSLDGRGRSTEAFF.

V is TRBV6-5 and J is TRBJ2-7; 11 bases agree with TRBD2. CDR1 is MNHEY, CDR2 SVGAGI, per germline. The CDR3 totals 14 residues. Unmatched junction bases numbered 5, after V lost 7 bases and J lost 3 bases. The CDR3 DNA sequence: TGTGCCAGCAAACCCGGGACTAGCGGCTACGAGCAGTACTTC. Translated: CASKPGTSGYEQYF.

The chain employs TRBV7-9 and TRBJ2-1; TRBD2 matches 7 bases. Unmatched junction bases numbered 14, after V lost 3 bases and J lost 6 bases. In germline, CDR1 is SEHNR, CDR2 FQNEAQ (reference sequence). The CDR3 spans 17 residues. The CDR3 bases are TGTGCCAGCAGCTTCGAGCTGGGGGGGAATCTTCGCAATGAGCAGTTCTTC. Protein: CASSFELGGNLRNEQFF.

This rearrangement joins TRBV3-1 (or the pseudogene TRBV3-2) to TRBJ2-2, with D uncertain. Between the trimmed V and J ends, which lost 4 bases and 1 base, there was a span of 7 bases. There are 14 residues in the CDR3. CDR1 and CDR2 (germline): LGHDT, YNNKEL (reference sequence). The CDR3 nucleotides read TGTGCCAGCAGCCGCCGACAGAACACCGGGGAGCTGTTTTTT. Translated: CASSRRQNTGELFF.

The chain couples TRBV4-2 to TRBJ2-2; 9 positions match TRBD2. V trimming: 4 bases; J trimming: 1 base; junction bases outside the gene matches: 10. This CDR3 is 18 amino acids long. CDR1 is LGHNA and CDR2 is YNFKEQ in the germline V gene. CDR3 loop: CASSRRTLSGGNTGELFF. The CDR3 bases are TGTGCCAGCAGCCGAAGGACCCTTAGCGGGGGGAACACCGGGGAGCTGTTTTTT.

The chain uses TRBV6-5 and TRBJ1-5; D is unclear. The germline V gene encodes CDR1 MNHEY and CDR2 SVGAGI. This CDR3 has 15 amino acids. Between the trimmed V and J ends, which lost 6 bases and 1 base, there was a span of 13 bases. The CDR3 loop is CASSDGGSSNQPQHF. As DNA, the CDR3 is TGTGCCAGCAGCGACGGCGGTTCGAGCAATCAGCCCCAGCATTTT.

The chain combines TRBV28 with TRBJ1-1; D is ambiguous. CDR1 is MDHEN, CDR2 SYDVKM, per germline. The V gene lost 6 bases and the J gene lost 2 bases, with 10 bases spanning the gap. The CDR3 totals 13 residues. This chain's CDR3 is CASSPTLNTEAFF. The CDR3 DNA reads TGTGCCAGCAGCCCTACCCTAAACACTGAAGCTTTCTTT.

The V and J genes are TRBV3-1 (or the pseudogene TRBV3-2) and TRBJ1-2; D call uncertain. CDR3 length: 15 residues. Trimming removed 1 base from V and 0 bases from J, with 9 bases in between. Per germline, CDR1 LGHDT and CDR2 YNNKEL (reference sequence). CDR3 loop: CASSQGQRPNYGYTF. The CDR3 nucleotides read TGTGCCAGCAGCCAAGGGCAGCGGCCTAACTATGGCTACACCTTC.